Following are 28 T cell receptor beta chains from one sample sequenced in a study of T-cell memory formation after mild COVID-19 (dated by TCRdb to about 2021). Library creation used 5' RACE. Instrument used: Illumina NovaSeq 6000. Clones were called with MiXCR by TCRdb after fastp trimmed the public reads at Q25, and only in-frame beta chains were retained. Merged by CDR3 protein, the rows form single entries marked with the most common genes and DNA. The sample includes roughly 400,000 distinct CDR3 sequences, with 20% to 25% observed a single time. Clones ranked in the top ten supply roughly 8.7% of the sample. Sequenced material: PBMCs or a T cell subset sorted from them (not recorded which). Source of these receptors: an adult woman who had mild COVID-19 (a few samples of this study predate the infection). The sample titles of this study are shuffled in the database, so cell type and time point are left out; the donor was told from shared clones.

This clonotype was found a few times. The chain carries TRBV20-1 and TRBJ2-5; perhaps TRBD2 as D (6 bases). V was trimmed by 3 bases and J by 10 bases, leaving 15 bases between them. The CDR3 runs 12 residues. Germline CDR1 DFQATT, CDR2 SNEGSKA (reference sequence). The CDR3 region is CSARIEAGSQYF. The CDR3 coding sequence is TGCAGTGCTAGGATTGAGGCGGGGAGCCAGTACTTC.

In this sample, this clonotype turned up once. This chain joins TRBV3-1 and TRBJ2-7; D gene unclear. Germline V gives CDR1 LGHDT, CDR2 YNNKEL (reference sequence). The length of the CDR3 is 12 residues. Deletions cut 4 bases from V and 5 bases from J, with 9 bases between. The CDR3 coding sequence is TGTGCCAGCAGCCTTGCTGCGCACGAGCAGTACTTC. Its translation is CASSLAAHEQYF.

This clonotype was seen more than once but under ten times. The chain carries TRBV27 and TRBJ1-5, with 8 positions matching TRBD1. This CDR3 is 13 amino acids long. Germline V gene sequence: CDR1 MNHEY, CDR2 SMNVEV (reference sequence). The junction had 0 bases not matched to a gene; V was cut back by 6 bases and J by 2 bases. CDR3 DNA sequence: TGTGCCAGCAGACAGGGGGGCAATCAGCCCCAGCATTTT. Its protein is CASRQGGNQPQHF.

This clonotype was seen only a few times. The V call is TRBV13, the J call TRBJ2-3; 8 positions match TRBD2. V was clipped by 5 bases and J by 8 bases; unmatched bases: 3. Germline V CDR1 and CDR2: PRHDT, FYEKMQ (reference sequence). The CDR3 covers 12 residues. Written as DNA, the CDR3 is TGTGCCAGCAGCCCCAGCGGGGGTACGCAGTATTTT. Translated: CASSPSGGTQYF.

The chain employs TRBV20-1 and TRBJ1-2; 9 nucleotides line up with TRBD1. J lost 3 bases, V lost 2 bases, and 13 bases had no gene match. This CDR3 comprises 17 residues. Germline lookup yields CDR1 DFQATT and CDR2 SNEGSKA (reference sequence). CDR3 sequence: CSARPNWRTGAHYGYTF. The CDR3, as DNA: TGCAGTGCTAGACCCAACTGGAGGACAGGGGCCCACTATGGCTACACCTTC.

This sequence joins TRBV30 and TRBJ1-2; D possibly corresponds to TRBD1 (6 bases). This CDR3 contains 14 residues. V was pared by 0 bases and J by 8 bases, with 16 bases between. Per the germline V gene, CDR1 is GTSNPN and CDR2 is SVGIG (reference sequence). In nucleotides, the CDR3 is TGTGCCTGGAGTGTATTTTCGGGGGCGAGCGGCTACACCTTC. Its protein product is CAWSVFSGASGYTF.

This clonotype was seen a few times. V gene TRBV24-1 combines with J gene TRBJ2-3; D is undetermined. The V end lost 4 bases, the J end lost 2 bases, and 9 bases lay between the germline ends. Germline CDR1 is KGHDR and CDR2 is SFDVKD. This CDR3 comprises 14 residues. CDR3 sequence reads: CATSEPGLTDTQYF. The CDR3 DNA reads TGTGCCACCAGTGAGCCGGGCCTCACAGATACGCAGTATTTT.

The V gene is TRBV9, the J gene TRBJ2-3; the match to TRBD2 covers 11 bases. The CDR3 has 16 residues. With 0 bases clipped from V and 6 bases from J, the junction kept 6 bases outside the gene matches. CDR1 is SGDLS and CDR2 is YYNGEE in the germline V gene. CDR3 amino acids: CASSVGTSGGLDTQYF. CDR3 in DNA: TGTGCCAGCAGCGTAGGTACTAGCGGGGGTTTGGATACGCAGTATTTT.

This clonotype was recorded many times. The V call is TRBV14, the J call TRBJ2-7, with 9 bases identical to TRBD2. The CDR3 is 16 residues long. The V segment lost 4 bases and the J segment 1 base; nucleotides outside the gene matches: 8. Germline loops: CDR1 SGHDN, CDR2 FVKESK. The CDR3 is CASSPLGTSRSYEQYF. In nucleotides, the CDR3 is TGTGCCAGCAGCCCACTCGGGACTAGCAGGTCCTACGAGCAGTACTTC. The whole variable domain, filled in from reference TRBV14 and TRBJ2-7, reads EAGVTQFPSHSVIEKGQTVTLRCDPISGHDNLYWYRRVMGKEIKFLLHFVKESKQDESGMPNNRFLAERTGGTYSTLKVQPAELEDSGVYFCASSPLGTSRSYEQYFGPGTRLTVT.

This clonotype was observed a handful of times. V gene TRBV9 combines with J gene TRBJ2-3; no clear D gene. The ends were cut back, 5 bases at V and 7 bases at J, with 14 bases in the middle. Germline V CDR1 and CDR2: SGDLS, YYNGEE. The CDR3 consists of 13 residues. The CDR3 DNA follows: TGTGCCAGCAGTGGGGTTGATCGGCATACGCAGTATTTT. Protein: CASSGVDRHTQYF.

There are many counts of this clonotype. V and J are TRBV12-3 or TRBV12-4 and TRBJ1-1; no reliable D call. V lost 3 bases to trimming and J lost 5 bases, with 4 bases between them. This CDR3 has 11 amino acids. CDR3 protein: CASSFSTEAFF. CDR3 in DNA: TGTGCCAGCAGTTTTTCGACTGAAGCTTTCTTT.

V usage is TRBV30 and J usage is TRBJ2-7; maybe TRBD1 (5 bases). The CDR3 is 14 residues long. CDR1 is GTSNPN and CDR2 is SVGIG in the germline V gene (reference sequence). Trimming took 2 bases from V and 0 from J, leaving 11 bases between them. The DNA of the CDR3 is TGTGCCTGGAGTCGTGGCCAGGGCTCCTACGAGCAGTACTTC. Amino acids: CAWSRGQGSYEQYF.

The rearrangement uses TRBV4-1 and TRBJ2-7; D remains unclear. CDR3 length: 15 residues. Trimming removed 0 bases at V and 2 bases at J, with 11 bases between. Germline CDR1 is MGHRA and CDR2 is YSYEKL. This CDR3 reads CASSQEGGRPYEQYF. In nucleotides, the CDR3 is TGCGCCAGCAGCCAAGAGGGCGGCAGGCCCTACGAGCAGTACTTC.

The CDR3 sequence: CSVDSELAGVKQYF. DNA of the CDR3: TGCAGTGTCGACTCAGAGCTAGCGGGAGTCAAGCAGTACTTC. V is TRBV20-1 and J is TRBJ2-7, with 10 positions matching TRBD2. V gave up 7 bases and J gave up 8 bases; unmatched junction bases: 14. The CDR3 contains 14 residues. The V gene's germline CDR1 is DFQATT and CDR2 SNEGSKA (reference sequence).

This clonotype was seen many times. The J gene is TRBJ2-4, the V gene TRBV30; D may correspond to TRBD1 or TRBD2 (5 bases each). V was shortened by 3 bases and J by 5 bases, with 17 bases between the two germline ends. The CDR3 consists of 15 residues. The germline V gene encodes CDR1 GTSNPN and CDR2 SVGIG (reference sequence). The CDR3 region is CAWSAGHRGQNIQYF. CDR3 bases: TGTGCCTGGAGCGCCGGCCACCGGGGCCAAAACATTCAGTACTTC.

The CDR3: CASSFRAGAQRGISNTIYF. In DNA form, the CDR3 reads TGTGCCAGCAGCTTCCGCGCCGGGGCCCAGCGAGGAATCAGTAACACCATATATTTT. V usage is TRBV5-6 and J usage is TRBJ1-3, with D perhaps matching TRBD1 (5 bases). CDR1 and CDR2 from the germline V gene are SGHDT and YYEEEE. The CDR3 length is 19 residues. The germline V and J ends were trimmed by 2 bases and 7 bases, with 28 bases remaining between them.

The J gene is TRBJ2-1, the V gene TRBV19; unclear D gene. Germline values: CDR1 LNHDA, CDR2 SQIVND (reference sequence). The CDR3 is 15 amino acids. Trimming pared 5 bases from V and 0 bases from J, leaving 11 bases between. Here the CDR3 reads CASSPRALSYNEQFF. CDR3 nucleotides: TGTGCCAGTAGTCCCCGTGCTCTCTCCTACAATGAGCAGTTCTTC.

The chain uses TRBV11-3 and TRBJ1-2, with D uncertain. There are 13 residues in the CDR3. Trimming took off 5 bases at V and 5 bases at J, with 12 bases between the two ends. CDR1 SGHNT and CDR2 YENEEA come from the germline V gene. DNA of the CDR3: TGTGCCAGCAGCCAGAACACGGTATATGGCTACACCTTC. Translating it yields CASSQNTVYGYTF.

This clonotype was seen a handful of times. The rearrangement uses TRBV5-6 and TRBJ2-1; D is uncertain. Trimming removed 0 bases at V and 6 bases at J, with 10 bases between. The CDR3 is 14 residues long. Germline CDR1 and CDR2: SGHDT and YYEEEE. CDR3 loop: CASSLDPKGNEQFF. CDR3 DNA: TGTGCCAGCAGCTTGGATCCTAAGGGCAATGAGCAGTTCTTC.

A few counts support this clonotype. The CDR3 DNA reads as TGTGCCAGCAGCTTGACGGGAGTGCGGATCGGAGAGACCCAGTACTTC. It translates to CASSLTGVRIGETQYF. The gene calls are TRBV7-2 and TRBJ2-5; possibly TRBD2 for D (6 bases). CDR3 length: 16 residues. CDR1 SGHTA and CDR2 FQGNSA come from the germline V gene. Trimming left V 3 bases short and J 4 bases short, with 18 bases between.

The chain recombines TRBV9 with TRBJ2-7; 7 nucleotides agree with TRBD1. Germline-derived CDR1 and CDR2 are SGDLS and YYNGEE. The CDR3 has 14 residues. V was pared by 4 bases and J by 4 bases, with 8 bases of the junction left unmatched. Written as DNA, the CDR3 is TGTGCCAGCAGCCCCTGGGACAGCTTATACGAGCAGTACTTC. Translation gives CASSPWDSLYEQYF.

This chain links TRBV5-1 with TRBJ2-2; possibly TRBD1 for D (6 bases). V was pared by 0 bases and J by 4 bases, with 10 bases between. The CDR3 has 15 residues. Germline lookup yields CDR1 SGHRS and CDR2 YFSETQ. The CDR3 DNA reads TGCGCCAGCAGCTTGGGGTGGGGGCCCACCGGGGAGCTGTTTTTT. Translated: CASSLGWGPTGELFF.

This clonotype was picked up many times. The rearrangement uses TRBV4-3 and TRBJ2-1; 9 bases map to TRBD2. The CDR3 runs to 17 residues. J was trimmed by 0 bases and V by 0 bases; bases with no gene match: 3. The germline CDR1 and CDR2 sequences are LGHNA and YSLEER. The CDR3 DNA reads TGCGCCAGCAGCCAAGAAGGGCGGGAGGGCTCCTACAATGAGCAGTTCTTC. Amino acid sequence: CASSQEGREGSYNEQFF.

This clonotype was counted only a few times. The chain employs TRBV20-1 and TRBJ1-2, with D perhaps TRBD1 (5 bases). CDR3 length: 14 amino acids. Germline CDR1 DFQATT, CDR2 SNEGSKA (reference sequence). Trimming removed 0 bases at V and 2 bases at J, with 10 bases between. Here the CDR3 reads CSARDRQKNYGYTF. DNA of the CDR3: TGCAGTGCTAGAGATCGACAGAAGAACTATGGCTACACCTTC.

The chain links TRBV30 to TRBJ2-1, with 11 bases fitting TRBD2. Germline V CDR1 and CDR2: GTSNPN, SVGIG (reference sequence). The CDR3 has 13 amino acids. J gave up 6 bases and V 8 bases, and 6 bases lay outside the gene matches. The CDR3 DNA reads TGTGCCATACTAGCGGGAGTCGGCAATGAGCAGTTCTTC. Its translation: CAILAGVGNEQFF. The entire variable domain, with the rest obtained from reference TRBV30 and TRBJ2-1, is as follows: SQTIHQWPATLVQPVGSPLSLECTVEGTSNPNLYWYRQAAGRGLQLLFYSVGIGQISSEVPQNLSASRPQDRQFILSSKKLLLSDSGFYLCAILAGVGNEQFFGPGTRLTVL.

The rearrangement links TRBV20-1 to TRBJ1-2; D remains unclear. The germline V gene has CDR1 DFQATT and CDR2 SNEGSKA (reference sequence). This CDR3 comprises 13 residues. Trimming took off 2 bases at V and 8 bases at J, with 15 bases between the two ends. CDR3 DNA sequence: TGCAGTGCTAGATCTGAACTTTCGAGGGGCTACACCTTC. Protein sequence: CSARSELSRGYTF.

This rearrangement joins TRBV2 to TRBJ2-7; either TRBD1 or TRBD2 may supply D (6 bases each). In germline, CDR1 is SNHLY, CDR2 FYNNEI. This CDR3 is built from 14 residues. Trimming took 0 bases from V and 5 from J, leaving 11 bases between them. The CDR3 spells CASSEALGGHEQYF. Written as DNA, the CDR3 is TGTGCCAGCAGTGAAGCGTTGGGGGGCCACGAGCAGTACTTC. The variable domain in full, completed from reference TRBV2 and TRBJ2-7, reads EPEVTQTPSHQVTQMGQEVILRCVPISNHLYFYWYRQILGQKVEFLVSFYNNEISEKSEIFDDQFSVERPDGSNFTLKIRSTKLEDSAMYFCASSEALGGHEQYFGPGTRLTVT.

V usage is TRBV6-5 and J usage is TRBJ2-2; D not certain. Germline V CDR1 and CDR2: MNHEY, SVGAGI. V gave up 0 bases and J gave up 5 bases, with 4 bases separating them. The CDR3 has 13 amino acids. CDR3 protein: CASSYSGTGELFF. CDR3 DNA: TGTGCCAGCAGTTACTCGGGGACCGGGGAGCTGTTTTTT.